These 7 T cell receptor beta chains originate from one sample sequenced in a study of Ad26.COV2.S vaccination and SARS-CoV-2 variants. Generated by immunoSEQ multiplex PCR, the TCRdb table keeps only in-frame clones and is missing some. The sample includes more than 300,000 clones, around 85% of them seen just once. The sample's treatment: around 19 received Ad26.COV2.S at low or high dose, single or two shots; roughly five received placebo; per-sample allocation not given. Following the first vaccine or placebo injection, samples were taken on day 63. The specimen comprised peripheral blood, sampled in a trial of Ad26.COV2.S vaccine versus placebo. Receptor source: a person aged 18-65 years who received the Ad26.COV2.S COVID-19 vaccine or a placebo.

This clone showed up just once. V gene TRBV5-4 combines with J gene TRBJ2-5, with TRBD2 as a possible D gene (7 bases). The germline gives CDR1 SGHNT, CDR2 YYREEE (reference sequence). Trimming removed 4 bases from V and 4 bases from J, with 14 bases in between. The CDR3 has 14 amino acids. CDR3 in DNA: TGTGCCAGCAGCGACCGGGGGGCGGGAGAGACCCAGTACTTC. Its translation is CASSDRGAGETQYF.

This sequence joins TRBV25-1 and TRBJ2-1, with D possibly TRBD1 on 5 matching bases. V lost 6 bases and J 4 bases, leaving 16 bases between the germline ends. From germline, CDR1 is MGHDK and CDR2 SYGVNS. The CDR3 runs to 15 residues. CDR3: CASSPSYRNYNEQFF. DNA for the CDR3: TGTGCCAGCAGCCCCAGCTACAGGAATTACAATGAGCAGTTCTTC. Together with reference TRBV25-1 and TRBJ2-1, the CDR3 gives the full variable domain: EADIYQTPRYLVIGTGKKITLECSQTMGHDKMYWYQQDPGMELHLIHYSYGVNSTEKGDLSSESTVSRIRTEHFPLTLESARPSHTSQYLCASSPSYRNYNEQFFGPGTRLTVL.

In this sample, this clone turned up once. The rearrangement joins TRBV20-1 to TRBJ2-1; 7 nucleotides match TRBD2. Germline assignment: CDR1 DFQATT and CDR2 SNEGSKA (reference sequence). CDR3 length: 14 amino acids. V trimming: 3 bases; J trimming: 7 bases; junction bases outside the gene matches: 9. The DNA for the CDR3 is TGCAGTGCTAGTGATCGGATCGGGGGGAATGAGCAGTTCTTC. This codes for CSASDRIGGNEQFF.

This clone was picked up a small number of times. The chain recombines TRBV4-2 with TRBJ2-7; D gene uncertain. In germline, CDR1 is LGHNA, CDR2 YNFKEQ. V lost 0 bases, J lost 7 bases, and 7 bases lay in between. The CDR3 is made up of 12 amino acids. The CDR3: CASSQDRAEQYF. CDR3 coding DNA: TGTGCCAGCAGCCAAGATAGAGCGGAGCAGTACTTC.

This chain joins TRBV20-1 and TRBJ1-4, with 9 bases lining up with TRBD1. The V gene's germline CDR1 is DFQATT and CDR2 SNEGSKA (reference sequence). The CDR3 extends over 14 amino acids. The trim removed 3 bases at V and 8 bases at J, leaving 7 bases unmatched. In DNA, the CDR3 is TGCAGTGCTAGTGGGGACAGGGCGGTCGAAAAACTGTTTTTT. Protein: CSASGDRAVEKLFF.

The gene calls are TRBV2 and TRBJ2-1; D is unresolved. This CDR3 region has 16 residues. CDR1 and CDR2 from the germline V gene are SNHLY and FYNNEI. V dropped 2 bases and J dropped 0 bases, with 11 bases sitting between them. The CDR3 region is CASSEFAGFSYNEQFF. Written as DNA, the CDR3 is TGTGCCAGCAGTGAATTCGCAGGTTTCTCCTACAATGAGCAGTTCTTC.

The V gene is TRBV13, the J gene TRBJ1-2, with a tentative D call TRBD1 (5 bases). Germline values: CDR1 PRHDT, CDR2 FYEKMQ (reference sequence). Trimming stripped 8 bases from V and 4 bases from J, with 11 bases between. CDR3 length equals 12 residues. CDR3 DNA: TGTGCCAGCGGGACGGGGGGCTATGGCTACACCTTC. This encodes CASGTGGYGYTF.